The clone carrying this TCR beta chain was found a few times. The data belong to a study of blood T cell repertoires in COVID-19. Per the study methods: Cell counts per sample came from amplifying reference gene primers. Clones were sequenced by immunoSEQ multiplex PCR, and TCRdb holds only the in-frame ones, with some missing. The DNA was the basis for D and trimming; V, J and clone size are from that table. The sample records around 260,000 clones, around nine tenths being singletons. The CDR3 spans 16 residues. The germline V and J ends were trimmed by 5 bases and 8 bases, with 21 bases remaining between them. Germline lookup yields CDR1 SGHTA and CDR2 FQGNSA.

The sequence derives from a man younger than 40 with active or convalescent COVID-19. Sequenced sample: peripheral blood. V is TRBV7-2 and J is TRBJ2-2, with D possibly matching TRBD2 (5 bases). The CDR3 reads CASSTRPGRYSGELFF. The DNA for the CDR3 is TGTGCCAGCAGCACTAGACCGGGCCGGTACTCGGGGGAGCTGTTTTTT.